This T cell receptor beta chain was sequenced during a study of cytomegalovirus exposure and HLA in healthy donors. Looking at the study overall: As released early, the data held approximately 80 million unique TCRs from HLA-typed donors. The study, taken as a whole, reports: Several of the most significant clusters appeared, in a later analysis, to be linked to common viral pathogens. Accurate HLA-A and HLA-B prediction from TCR beta sequences was reported for most subjects. Cytomegalovirus association was assigned to approximately 180 TCR beta chains.

Comments on this clone: Its antigen is as yet unknown.

Use of 60 Vbeta and 13 Jbeta primers characterized the PCR. Method: immunoSEQ multiplex PCR; TCRdb's copy keeps in-frame clones and lacks some. The table has some 200,000 clones, about 84% seen once; the top ten hold approximately 3.9%. CDR3 length: 15 amino acids. The V segment lost 9 bases and the J segment 0 bases; nucleotides outside the gene matches: 10. CDR1 is MNHNY and CDR2 is SVGAGI in the germline V gene (reference sequence). The J gene is TRBJ1-2, the V gene TRBV6-6; 7 nucleotides line up with TRBD1. Sequencing used PBMCs. The clonotype comes from a man aged 50 to 59 in good health and CMV-seronegative. CDR3 DNA sequence: TGTGCCAGTACTTCTCCGGGACAGACTAACTATGGCTACACCTTC. It yields the protein CASTSPGQTNYGYTF.